This TCR beta chain was retrieved from a study of monozygotic twins with inflammatory bowel disease. The study, taken as a whole, reports: IBD patients shared fewer clonotypes with others than healthy twins, especially with disease activity.

Every TCR library used approximately 3,700 ng of total RNA. Amplification of TCRalpha and TCRbeta cDNA involved two nested PCRs that ran for about 16 and 10 cycles. TCRdb derives one entry per CDR3 protein from the 5' RACE reads, leaving out DNA. There are approximately 400,000 distinct CDR3 sequences in the sample, with approximately 2.3% held by the top ten. To note about this clonotype: Its target is not known.

Total RNA was isolated from whole blood without T cell sorting. This clonotype was sampled from a human donor with ulcerative colitis or Crohn's disease, or a healthy co-twin of an affected twin (not recorded which). Sequencing was done on a sample of blood.

The CDR3: CASSFMGSMEAFF. The rearrangement uses TRBV27 and TRBJ1-1. Germline V CDR1 and CDR2: MNHEY, SMNVEV (reference sequence). CDR3 size: 13 residues.